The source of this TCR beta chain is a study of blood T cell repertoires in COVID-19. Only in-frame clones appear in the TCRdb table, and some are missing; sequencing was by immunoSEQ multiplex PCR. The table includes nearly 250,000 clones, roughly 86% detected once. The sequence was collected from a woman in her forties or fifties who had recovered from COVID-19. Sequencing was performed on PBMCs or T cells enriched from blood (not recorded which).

The CDR3 sequence is CASSLASGTWHEQYF. CDR3 DNA: TGTGCCAGCAGCTTAGCAAGCGGGACCTGGCACGAGCAGTACTTC. This chain connects TRBV7-9 to TRBJ2-7, with 7 bases lining up with TRBD2. The V and J ends lost 0 bases and 5 bases, in that order; junction bases with no gene match: 7. Germline V gives CDR1 SEHNR, CDR2 FQNEAQ (reference sequence). This CDR3 contains 15 residues.